The sequence of this T cell receptor (beta chain) was determined in a study of PD-1 blockade in classical Hodgkin lymphoma. Study-level information: Patients were administered nivolumab (3 mg/kg intravenously) every 2 weeks.

The CDR3 totals 13 residues. Germline V gene sequence: CDR1 SGHTA, CDR2 FQGNSA. V lost 5 bases and J 5 bases, leaving 12 bases between the germline ends. The table came from immunoSEQ multiplex PCR; TCRdb's copy has only in-frame clones and leaves some out. Altogether around 66,000 clones are present, 70% to 80% being singletons, with the ten largest covering 7.5% to 10%. Exposure to brentuximab vedotin varied, and each patient had relapsed following autologous stem cell transplantation. General study findings and limits: Those patients who began receiving nivolumab less than 1 year after ASCT had lower diversity, and they were excluded.

A word on this clone: Its specificity is not known.

The chain employs TRBV7-2 and TRBJ1-1, with unresolved D. Specimen: peripheral blood mononuclear cells (PBMCs), collected before the second cycle of nivolumab. This sequence originates from a human donor with classical Hodgkin lymphoma. The CDR3 is CASSPSSNTEAFF. CDR3 sequence (DNA): TGTGCCAGCAGCCCAAGTTCCAATACTGAAGCTTTCTTT. The whole variable domain, filled in from reference TRBV7-2 and TRBJ1-1, reads GAGVSQSPSNKVTEKGKDVELRCDPISGHTALYWYRQSLGQGLEFLIYFQGNSAPDKSGLPSDRFSAERTGGSVSTLTIQRTQQEDSAVYLCASSPSSNTEAFFGQGTRLTVV.